The sequence of this T cell receptor beta chain was determined in a study of tumor-infiltrating lymphocytes in localized non-small cell lung cancer. Notes on the study in general: Tumors had more T cell infiltration than uninvolved lung, per TCRbeta sequencing and CD3 counts.

The CDR3 loop spans 15 amino acids. V gave up 2 bases and J gave up 3 bases; unmatched junction bases: 5. Germline CDR1 SGHTA, CDR2 FQGNSA. Remarks on this clone: Its matching antigen is unknown.

Libraries were prepared by immunoSEQ multiplex PCR; TCRdb keeps only in-frame clonotypes and omits some of them. The repertoire consists of some 15,000 clones, with roughly four fifths occurring once and the leading ten covering 15% to 20%. The sequenced sample was lung tumor tissue. The TCR comes from a human donor with non-small cell lung cancer. The V call is TRBV7-2, the J call TRBJ1-2; 8 bases fit TRBD1. CDR3 sequence reads: CASSLRTGLDYGYTF. The CDR3 nucleotides read TGTGCCAGCAGCTTAAGGACAGGGTTAGACTATGGCTACACCTTC.